One T cell receptor (beta chain) is described in this entry. Looked up from germline, CDR1 is LNHDA and CDR2 is SQIVND (reference sequence). The CDR3 totals 14 residues. Trimming removed 3 bases from V and 3 bases from J; junction bases left unmatched: 1. These data originate in a study of control samples from healthy donors and cancer patients. Using immunoSEQ multiplex PCR, the repertoire was profiled, and TCRdb retains in-frame clones only, with some absent. The data show roughly 130,000 clones, 80% to 95% seen once. The chain couples TRBV19 to TRBJ1-1; 10 nucleotides match TRBD1. Sequencing was performed on blood. This receptor was taken from a young man in good health. Here the CDR3 reads CASSIGQGDTEAFF. Here the CDR3 DNA reads TGTGCCAGTAGTATTGGACAGGGGGACACTGAAGCTTTCTTT.